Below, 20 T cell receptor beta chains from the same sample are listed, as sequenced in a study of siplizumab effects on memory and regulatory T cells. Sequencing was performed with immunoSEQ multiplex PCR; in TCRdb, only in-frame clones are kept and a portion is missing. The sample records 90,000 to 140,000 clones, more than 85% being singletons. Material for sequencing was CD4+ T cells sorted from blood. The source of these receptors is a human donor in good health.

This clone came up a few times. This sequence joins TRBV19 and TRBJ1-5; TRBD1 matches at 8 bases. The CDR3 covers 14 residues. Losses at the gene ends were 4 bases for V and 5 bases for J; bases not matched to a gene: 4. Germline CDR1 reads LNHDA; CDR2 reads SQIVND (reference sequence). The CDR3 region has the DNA TGTGCCAGTAGTACTCTGGGACAGGATCAGCCCCAGCATTTT. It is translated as CASSTLGQDQPQHF.

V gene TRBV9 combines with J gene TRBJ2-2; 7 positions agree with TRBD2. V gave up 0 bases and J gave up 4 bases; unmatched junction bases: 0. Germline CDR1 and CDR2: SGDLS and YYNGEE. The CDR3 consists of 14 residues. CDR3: CASSVAGGTGELFF. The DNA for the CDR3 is TGTGCCAGCAGCGTAGCGGGGGGCACCGGGGAGCTGTTTTTT. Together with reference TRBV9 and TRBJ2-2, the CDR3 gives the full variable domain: DSGVTQTPKHLITATGQRVTLRCSPRSGDLSVYWYQQSLDQGLQFLIQYYNGEERAKGNILERFSAQQFPDLHSELNLSSLELGDSALYFCASSVAGGTGELFFGEGSRLTVL.

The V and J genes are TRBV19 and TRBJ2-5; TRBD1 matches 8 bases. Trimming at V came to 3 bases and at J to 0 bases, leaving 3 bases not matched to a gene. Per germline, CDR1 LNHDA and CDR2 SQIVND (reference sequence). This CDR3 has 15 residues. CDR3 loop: CASSMGQVNQETQYF. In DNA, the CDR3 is TGTGCCAGTAGTATGGGACAGGTGAACCAAGAGACCCAGTACTTC. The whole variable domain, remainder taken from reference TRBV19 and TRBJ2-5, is DGGITQSPKYLFRKEGQNVTLSCEQNLNHDAMYWYRQDPGQGLRLIYYSQIVNDFQKGDIAEGYSVSREKKESFPLTVTSAQKNPTAFYLCASSMGQVNQETQYFGPGTRLLVL.

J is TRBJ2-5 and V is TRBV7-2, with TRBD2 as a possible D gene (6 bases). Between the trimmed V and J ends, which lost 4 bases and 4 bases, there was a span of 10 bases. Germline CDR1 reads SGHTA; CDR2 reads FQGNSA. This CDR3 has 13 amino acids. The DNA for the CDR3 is TGTGCCAGCAGCTACGGCGGGACAGAGACCCAGTACTTC. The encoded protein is CASSYGGTETQYF.

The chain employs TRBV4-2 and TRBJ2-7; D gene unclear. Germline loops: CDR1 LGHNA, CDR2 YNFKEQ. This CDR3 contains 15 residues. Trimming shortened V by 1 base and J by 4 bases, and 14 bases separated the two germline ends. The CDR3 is CASSQVGMDRYEQYF. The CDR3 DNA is TGTGCCAGCAGCCAAGTGGGAATGGACCGATACGAGCAGTACTTC.

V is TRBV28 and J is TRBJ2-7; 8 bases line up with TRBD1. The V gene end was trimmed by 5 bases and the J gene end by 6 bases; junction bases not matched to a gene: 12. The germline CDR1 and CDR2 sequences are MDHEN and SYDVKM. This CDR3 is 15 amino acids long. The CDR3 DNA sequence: TGTGCCAGCAGTGCACCGGACAGGGCCCACTCCGAGCAGTACTTC. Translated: CASSAPDRAHSEQYF. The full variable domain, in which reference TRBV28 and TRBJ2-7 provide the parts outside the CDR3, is DVKVTQSSRYLVKRTGEKVFLECVQDMDHENMFWYRQDPGLGLRLIYFSYDVKMKEKGDIPEGYSVSREKKERFSLILESASTNQTSMYLCASSAPDRAHSEQYFGPGTRLTVT.

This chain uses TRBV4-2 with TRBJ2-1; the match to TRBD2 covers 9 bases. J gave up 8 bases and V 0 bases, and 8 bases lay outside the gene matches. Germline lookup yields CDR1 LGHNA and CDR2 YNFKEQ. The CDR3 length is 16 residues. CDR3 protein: CASSQETSGHSYEQFF. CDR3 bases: TGTGCCAGCAGCCAAGAAACTAGCGGGCATTCTTATGAGCAGTTCTTC.

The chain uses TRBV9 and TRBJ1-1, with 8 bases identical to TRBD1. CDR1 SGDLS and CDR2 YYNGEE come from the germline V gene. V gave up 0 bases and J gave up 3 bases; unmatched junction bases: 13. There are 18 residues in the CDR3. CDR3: CASSVGSRGRGRDTEAFF. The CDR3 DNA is TGTGCCAGCAGCGTAGGATCAAGGGGCAGGGGGCGGGACACTGAAGCTTTCTTT. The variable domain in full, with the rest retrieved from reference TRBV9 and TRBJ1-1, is DSGVTQTPKHLITATGQRVTLRCSPRSGDLSVYWYQQSLDQGLQFLIQYYNGEERAKGNILERFSAQQFPDLHSELNLSSLELGDSALYFCASSVGSRGRGRDTEAFFGQGTRLTVV.

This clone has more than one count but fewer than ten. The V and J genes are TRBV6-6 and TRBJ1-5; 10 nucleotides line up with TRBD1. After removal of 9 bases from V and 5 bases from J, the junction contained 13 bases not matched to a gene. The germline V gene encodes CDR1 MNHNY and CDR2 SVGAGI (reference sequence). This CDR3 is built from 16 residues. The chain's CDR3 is CASASGGTGVHQPQHF. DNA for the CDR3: TGTGCCAGTGCCTCTGGTGGGACAGGGGTCCATCAGCCCCAGCATTTT.

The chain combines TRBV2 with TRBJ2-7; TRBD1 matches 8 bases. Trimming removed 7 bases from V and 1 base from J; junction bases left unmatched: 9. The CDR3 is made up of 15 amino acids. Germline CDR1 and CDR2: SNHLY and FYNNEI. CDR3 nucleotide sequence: TGTGCCAGCACCCAACTGGGACAGGAGTCCTACGAGCAGTACTTC. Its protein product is CASTQLGQESYEQYF.

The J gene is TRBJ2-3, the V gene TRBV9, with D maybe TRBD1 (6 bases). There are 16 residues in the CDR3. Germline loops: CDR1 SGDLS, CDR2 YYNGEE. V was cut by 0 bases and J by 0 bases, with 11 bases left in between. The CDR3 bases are TGTGCCAGCAGCGTAGGGGTGGGGGCTAGCACAGATACGCAGTATTTT. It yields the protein CASSVGVGASTDTQYF.

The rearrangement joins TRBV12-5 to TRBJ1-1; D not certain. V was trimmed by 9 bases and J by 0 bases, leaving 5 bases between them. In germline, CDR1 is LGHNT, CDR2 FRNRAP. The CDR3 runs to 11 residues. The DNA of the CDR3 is TGTGCTAGCACGGTGAACACTGAAGCTTTCTTT. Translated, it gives CASTVNTEAFF.

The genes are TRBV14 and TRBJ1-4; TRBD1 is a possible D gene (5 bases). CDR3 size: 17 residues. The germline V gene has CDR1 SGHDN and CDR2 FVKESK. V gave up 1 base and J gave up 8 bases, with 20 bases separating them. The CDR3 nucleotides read TGTGCCAGCAGCCAAGGAGGCAAAGGCGTTAGGGGAGAAAAACTGTTTTTT. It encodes CASSQGGKGVRGEKLFF.

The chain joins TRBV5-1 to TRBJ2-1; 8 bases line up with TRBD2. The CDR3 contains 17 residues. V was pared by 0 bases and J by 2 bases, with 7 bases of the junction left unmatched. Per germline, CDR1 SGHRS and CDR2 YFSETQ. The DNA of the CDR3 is TGCGCCAGCAGCTTGGCCGGCAAGGGACTAGCCTACAATGAGCAGTTCTTC. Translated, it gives CASSLAGKGLAYNEQFF.

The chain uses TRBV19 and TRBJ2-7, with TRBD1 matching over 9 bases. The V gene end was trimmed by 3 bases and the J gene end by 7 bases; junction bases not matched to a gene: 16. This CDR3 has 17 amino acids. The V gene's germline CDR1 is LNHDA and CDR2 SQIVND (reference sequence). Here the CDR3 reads CASSMYLRDRVSVEQYF. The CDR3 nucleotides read TGTGCCAGTAGTATGTACCTCCGGGACAGGGTTTCGGTGGAGCAGTACTTC.

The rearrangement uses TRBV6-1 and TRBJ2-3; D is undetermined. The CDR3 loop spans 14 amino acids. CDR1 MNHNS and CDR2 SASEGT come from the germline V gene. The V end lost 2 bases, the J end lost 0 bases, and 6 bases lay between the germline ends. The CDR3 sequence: CASSEFGSTDTQYF. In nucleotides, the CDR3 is TGTGCCAGCAGTGAATTTGGGAGCACAGATACGCAGTATTTT.

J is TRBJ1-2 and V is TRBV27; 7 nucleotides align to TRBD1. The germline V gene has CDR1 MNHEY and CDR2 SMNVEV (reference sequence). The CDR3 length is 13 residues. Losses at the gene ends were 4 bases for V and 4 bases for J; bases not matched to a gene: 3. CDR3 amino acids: CASSSTGAYGYTF. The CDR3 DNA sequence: TGTGCCAGCAGTTCAACAGGGGCCTATGGCTACACCTTC.

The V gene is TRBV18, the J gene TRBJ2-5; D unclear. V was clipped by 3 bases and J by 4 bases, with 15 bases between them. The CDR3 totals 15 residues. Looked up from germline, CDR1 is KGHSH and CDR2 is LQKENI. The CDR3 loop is CASSPRTVVGETQYF. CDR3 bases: TGTGCCAGCTCACCCCGGACGGTGGTAGGAGAGACCCAGTACTTC.

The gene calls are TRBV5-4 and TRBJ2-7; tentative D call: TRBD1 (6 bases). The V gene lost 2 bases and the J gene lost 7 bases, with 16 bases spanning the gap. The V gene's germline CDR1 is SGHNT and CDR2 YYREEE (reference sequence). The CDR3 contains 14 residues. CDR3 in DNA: TGTGCCAGCAGCTTACCGACAGGCCGAGGGGAGCAGTACTTC. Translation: CASSLPTGRGEQYF.

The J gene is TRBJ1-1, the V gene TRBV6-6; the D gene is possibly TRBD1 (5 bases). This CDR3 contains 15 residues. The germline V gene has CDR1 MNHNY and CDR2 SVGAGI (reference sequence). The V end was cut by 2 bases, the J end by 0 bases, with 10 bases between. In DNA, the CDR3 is TGTGCCAGCAGTTACAAGGGGCCAATGAACACTGAAGCTTTCTTT. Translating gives CASSYKGPMNTEAFF.